This T cell receptor (beta chain) was retrieved from a study of tissue T cells after allogeneic stem cell transplantation. The overall study: Samples with visible lymphocytes on H&E were prioritized for sequencing. Findings and caveats of the study: Anatomically similar tissues had similar TCR repertoires within each patient. This small cohort was clinically heterogeneous, and sampling depth was a limitation.

Retrospectively chosen non-transplant comparators had other cancers and at least five gastrointestinal samples, without known gastrointestinal disease. Concerning this clone: Its antigen is as yet unknown.

V lost 4 bases and J 5 bases, leaving 18 bases between the germline ends. Germline-derived CDR1 and CDR2 are SGHAT and FQNNGV. The CDR3 is 15 amino acids. Profiled with immunoSEQ multiplex PCR; TCRdb holds only in-frame clones, not every one. The sample records some 24,000 clones, roughly 80% being singletons. The TCR was taken from a female donor older than 55 with lung cancer. The sequencing used tissue from the ileum, collected at autopsy. The chain uses TRBV11-2 and TRBJ2-7; D tentatively reads TRBD1 or TRBD2 (6 bases each). This CDR3 is CASSSRLEGGDEQYF. Here the CDR3 DNA reads TGTGCCAGCAGCTCCCGACTAGAAGGGGGAGACGAGCAGTACTTC.